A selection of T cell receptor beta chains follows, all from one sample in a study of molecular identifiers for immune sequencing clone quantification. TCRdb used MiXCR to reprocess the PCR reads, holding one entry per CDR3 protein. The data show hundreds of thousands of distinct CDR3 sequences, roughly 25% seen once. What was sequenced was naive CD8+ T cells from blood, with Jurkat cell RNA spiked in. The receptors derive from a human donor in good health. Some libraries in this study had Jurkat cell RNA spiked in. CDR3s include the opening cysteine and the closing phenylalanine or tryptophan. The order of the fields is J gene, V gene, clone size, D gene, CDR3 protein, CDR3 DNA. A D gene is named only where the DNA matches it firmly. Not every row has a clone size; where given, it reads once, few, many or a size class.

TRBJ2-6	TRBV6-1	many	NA	CASTRTSSGANVLTF	TGTGCCAGCACCCGAACCAGCTCTGGGGCCAACGTCCTGACTTTC
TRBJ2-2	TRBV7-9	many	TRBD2	CASSFGLAGNTGELFF	TGTGCCAGCAGCTTTGGACTAGCGGGGAACACCGGGGAGCTGTTTTTT
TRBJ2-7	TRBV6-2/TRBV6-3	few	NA	CASSYSWGVNEQYF	TGTGCCAGCAGTTACTCTTGGGGCGTCAACGAGCAGTACTTC
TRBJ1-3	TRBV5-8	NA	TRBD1	CASSPEAGTASGNTIYF	TGTGCCAGCAGCCCCGAGGCGGGGACAGCTTCTGGAAACACCATATATTTT
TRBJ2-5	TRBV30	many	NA	CAWMTWEQETQYF	TGTGCCTGGATGACATGGGAGCAAGAGACCCAGTACTTC
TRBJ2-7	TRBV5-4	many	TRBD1	CASSWDSGYEQYF	TGTGCCAGCAGCTGGGACAGTGGTTACGAGCAGTACTTC
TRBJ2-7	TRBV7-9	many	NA	CASSPAGSTEQYF	TGTGCCAGCAGCCCGGCCGGGTCGACCGAGCAGTACTTC
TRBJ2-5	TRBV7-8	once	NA	CASSLIPDKGFPTVETQYF	TGTGCCAGCAGCTTAATCCCGGACAAGGGCTTTCCCACCGTGGAGACCCAGTACTTC
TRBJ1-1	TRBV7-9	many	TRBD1	CASSLARTGGGTEAFF	TGTGCCAGCAGCTTAGCGAGGACAGGGGGCGGCACTGAAGCTTTCTTT
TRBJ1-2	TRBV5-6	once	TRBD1	CVSSLGGQPYGYTF	TGTGTCAGCAGCTTGGGGGGACAGCCCTATGGCTACACCTTC
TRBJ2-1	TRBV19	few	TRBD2	CASSMSGGSYNEQFF	TGTGCCAGTAGTATGAGCGGGGGGTCCTACAATGAGCAGTTCTTC
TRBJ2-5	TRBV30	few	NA	CAWIVAETQYF	TGTGCCTGGATTGTCGCGGAGACCCAGTACTTC
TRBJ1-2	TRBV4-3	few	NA	CASSQDRSGVLYGYTF	TGCGCCAGCAGCCAAGATCGGTCGGGAGTTCTCTATGGCTACACCTTC
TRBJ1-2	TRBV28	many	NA	CASSWAGSSYGYTF	TGTGCCAGCAGTTGGGCAGGGTCGAGCTATGGCTACACCTTC
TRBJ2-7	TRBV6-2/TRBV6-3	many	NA	CASSYVGYEQYF	TGTGCCAGCAGTTACGTGGGGTACGAGCAGTACTTC
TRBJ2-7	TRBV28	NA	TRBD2	CASTPVETSGGSYEQYF	TGTGCCAGCACCCCTGTCGAGACTAGCGGGGGTTCCTACGAGCAGTACTTC
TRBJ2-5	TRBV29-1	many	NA	CSVEDPRQVKETQYF	TGCAGCGTTGAAGATCCTCGGCAGGTCAAAGAGACCCAGTACTTC
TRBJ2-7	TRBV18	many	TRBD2	CASSSPGLSYEQYF	TGCGCCAGCAGCTCGCCGGGACTAAGCTACGAGCAGTACTTC
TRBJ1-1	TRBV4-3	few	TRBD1	CASSQDGTGSMNTEAFF	TGCGCCAGCAGCCAAGACGGGACAGGGTCCATGAACACTGAAGCTTTCTTT
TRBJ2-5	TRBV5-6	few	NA	CASSSLTDKRETQYF	TGTGCCAGCAGCTCCCTGACAGACAAACGGGAGACCCAGTACTTC
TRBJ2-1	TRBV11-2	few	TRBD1	CASSLTGTGANEQFF	TGTGCCAGCAGCTTAACCGGGACAGGGGCCAATGAGCAGTTCTTC
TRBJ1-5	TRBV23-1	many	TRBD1	CASSPQQGSQPQHF	TGCGCCAGCAGTCCCCAACAGGGGAGCCAGCCCCAGCATTTT
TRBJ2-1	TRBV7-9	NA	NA	CASSLGPSVEQFF	TGTGCCAGCAGCTTAGGTCCTAGCGTCGAGCAGTTCTTC
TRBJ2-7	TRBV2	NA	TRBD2	CASSENSGRAGEQYF	TGTGCCAGCAGCGAAAATAGCGGGAGGGCAGGCGAGCAGTACTTC
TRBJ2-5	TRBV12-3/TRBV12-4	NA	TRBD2	CASSFRLAGGETQYF	TGTGCCAGCAGTTTTAGGCTAGCGGGTGGAGAGACCCAGTACTTC
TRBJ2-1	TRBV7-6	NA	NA	CASSRNPRAPGSEQFF	TGTGCCAGCAGCCGCAACCCCCGGGCCCCAGGCAGTGAGCAGTTCTTC
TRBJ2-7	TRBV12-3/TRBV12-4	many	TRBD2	CASSFGGGEQYF	TGTGCCAGCAGTTTCGGGGGAGGGGAGCAGTACTTC
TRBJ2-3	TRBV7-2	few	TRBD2	CASSLETSGGTSTDTQYF	TGTGCCAGCAGCTTAGAGACTAGCGGGGGAACTAGCACAGATACGCAGTATTTT
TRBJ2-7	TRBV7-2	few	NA	CASSNHGSKGYGQYF	TGTGCCAGCTCAAATCACGGGTCAAAGGGCTACGGGCAGTACTTC
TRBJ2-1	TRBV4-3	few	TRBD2	CASSQARLAPEQFF	TGCGCCAGCAGCCAGGCCCGACTAGCCCCCGAGCAGTTCTTC
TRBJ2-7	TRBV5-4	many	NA	CASSLVLNRDEQYF	TGTGCCAGCAGCTTGGTTCTCAATAGGGACGAGCAGTACTTC
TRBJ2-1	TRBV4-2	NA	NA	CASSHPLVESSYNAQFF	TGTGCCAGCAGCCATCCCCTTGTAGAGAGCTCCTACAATGCGCAGTTCTTC
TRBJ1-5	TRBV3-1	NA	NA	CASSQTPPWPQHF	TGTGCCAGCAGCCAAACCCCCCCTTGGCCCCAGCATTTT
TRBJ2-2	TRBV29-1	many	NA	CSVSTGELFF	TGCAGCGTCAGTACCGGGGAGCTGTTTTTT
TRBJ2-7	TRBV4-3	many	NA	CASSQLLEDEQYF	TGCGCCAGCAGCCAACTCCTCGAGGACGAGCAGTACTTC
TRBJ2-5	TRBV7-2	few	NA	CASSFPTETQYF	TGTGCCAGCAGCTTCCCAACGGAGACCCAGTACTTC
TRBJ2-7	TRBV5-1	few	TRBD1	CASSLEWTGSYEQYF	TGCGCCAGCAGCTTGGAGTGGACAGGCTCCTACGAGCAGTACTTC
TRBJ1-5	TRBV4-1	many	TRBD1	CASSHDSGGYQPQHF	TGCGCCAGCAGCCATGACTCAGGGGGTTATCAGCCCCAGCATTTT
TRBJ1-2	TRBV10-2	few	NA	CASSDGGLNYGYTF	TGCGCCAGCAGTGACGGTGGACTTAACTATGGCTACACCTTC
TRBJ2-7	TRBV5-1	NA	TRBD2	CASSSRTSRGYEQYF	TGCGCCAGCAGCTCCAGGACTAGCAGGGGCTACGAGCAGTACTTC
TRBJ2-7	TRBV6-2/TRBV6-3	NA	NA	CASAQGSYFSYEQYF	TGTGCCAGCGCCCAGGGTTCCTATTTCTCCTACGAGCAGTACTTC
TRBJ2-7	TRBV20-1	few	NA	CRARRDSYEQYF	TGCAGGGCCCGCAGGGATTCCTACGAGCAGTACTTC
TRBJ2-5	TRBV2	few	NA	CASEKETQYF	TGTGCCAGCGAGAAAGAGACCCAGTACTTC
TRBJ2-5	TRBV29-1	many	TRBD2	CSVEDVSGRAQETQYF	TGCAGCGTTGAAGATGTCAGCGGGAGGGCCCAAGAGACCCAGTACTTC
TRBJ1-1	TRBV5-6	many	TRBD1	CASSYGTGISTEAFF	TGTGCCAGCAGCTACGGGACAGGGATTTCCACTGAAGCTTTCTTT
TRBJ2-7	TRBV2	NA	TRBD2	CASRDGLADTYEQYF	TGTGCCAGCAGGGACGGACTAGCGGATACCTACGAGCAGTACTTC
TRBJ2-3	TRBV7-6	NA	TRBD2	CASSATPASGGWGDTQYF	TGTGCCAGCAGCGCAACGCCCGCTAGCGGGGGTTGGGGAGATACGCAGTATTTT
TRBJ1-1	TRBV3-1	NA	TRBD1	CASSQDWDRGLRNTGAFF	TGTGCCAGCAGCCAAGACTGGGACAGGGGGTTAAGGAACACTGGAGCTTTCTTT
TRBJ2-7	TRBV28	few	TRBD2	CASSSRTSGIDEQYF	TGTGCCAGCAGTTCGAGGACTAGCGGGATCGACGAGCAGTACTTC
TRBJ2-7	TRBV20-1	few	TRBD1	CSARDTGGMYEQYF	TGCAGTGCTAGAGATACAGGGGGCATGTACGAGCAGTACTTC
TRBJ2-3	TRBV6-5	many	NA	CASSYSRDMSSTDTQYF	TGTGCCAGCAGTTACTCACGGGATATGAGCAGCACAGATACGCAGTATTTT
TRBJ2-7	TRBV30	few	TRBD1	CVWSIGQGTYEQYF	TGTGTCTGGAGTATAGGACAGGGCACCTACGAGCAGTACTTC
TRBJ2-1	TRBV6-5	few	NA	CATRGLSNEQFF	TGTGCCACCAGGGGACTCTCCAATGAGCAGTTCTTC
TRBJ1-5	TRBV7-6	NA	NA	CASSLDGTSNQPQHF	TGTGCCAGCAGCCTAGACGGGACTAGCAATCAGCCCCAGCATTTT